A single sample is the source of the 21 T cell receptor beta chains below, sequenced in a study of Ad26.COV2.S vaccination and SARS-CoV-2 variants. Assay: immunoSEQ multiplex PCR; the TCRdb copy retains only in-frame clones and omits some. Among around 300,000 clones listed, roughly 90% were seen once. The treatment was: around 19 received Ad26.COV2.S at low or high dose, single or two shots; about five received placebo; per-sample allocation not given. The samples were gathered on day 63 after the first injection of vaccine or placebo. The specimen comprised peripheral blood, sampled in a trial of Ad26.COV2.S vaccine versus placebo. The receptors stem from a person aged 18 to 65 who received the Ad26.COV2.S COVID-19 vaccine or a placebo.

V usage is TRBV19 and J usage is TRBJ2-5; 9 positions match TRBD2. With 1 base clipped from V and 5 bases from J, the junction kept 14 bases outside the gene matches. This CDR3 spans 18 amino acids. The germline gives CDR1 LNHDA, CDR2 SQIVND (reference sequence). The chain's CDR3 is CASSIVEGVAGVGETQYF. The CDR3 region has the DNA TGTGCCAGTAGTATAGTCGAGGGAGTAGCGGGAGTAGGGGAGACCCAGTACTTC.

The genes are TRBV7-2 and TRBJ1-2, with 8 bases that match TRBD1. Germline CDR1 SGHTA, CDR2 FQGNSA. V lost 5 bases to trimming and J lost 7 bases; unmatched junction nucleotides: 12. CDR3 length: 15 amino acids. CDR3 nucleotide sequence: TGTGCCAGCAGCACCCAAGGACAGGGCTCGCGTGGCTACACCTTC. This gives the protein CASSTQGQGSRGYTF.

The chain joins TRBV5-1 to TRBJ2-7; the D gene is possibly TRBD2 (5 bases). CDR1 is SGHRS, CDR2 YFSETQ, per germline. Deletions cut 4 bases from V and 2 bases from J, with 16 bases between. There are 15 residues in the CDR3. The CDR3 DNA is TGCGCCAGCAGCCCGGGAACGGCCCGTCCCTACGAGCAGTACTTC. Translating gives CASSPGTARPYEQYF.

This chain joins TRBV5-6 and TRBJ2-7, with 9 bases aligning to TRBD1. With 2 bases clipped from V and 2 bases from J, the junction kept 5 bases outside the gene matches. CDR1 SGHDT and CDR2 YYEEEE come from the germline V gene. The CDR3 totals 15 residues. CDR3 in amino acids: CASSFWDREAYEQYF. CDR3 nucleotides: TGTGCCAGCAGCTTTTGGGACAGGGAGGCCTACGAGCAGTACTTC. Using reference TRBV5-6 and TRBJ2-7 for the parts outside the CDR3, the full variable domain is DAGVTQSPTHLIKTRGQQVTLRCSPKSGHDTVSWYQQALGQGPQFIFQYYEEEERQRGNFPDRFSGHQFPNYSSELNVNALLLGDSALYLCASSFWDREAYEQYFGPGTRLTVT.

The chain's CDR3 is CASSQGLRTNYGYTF. CDR3 nucleotide sequence: TGCGCCAGCAGCCAAGGGTTGAGGACGAACTATGGCTACACCTTC. The V gene is TRBV4-3, the J gene TRBJ1-2; D unresolved. Germline values: CDR1 LGHNA, CDR2 YSLEER. The CDR3 length is 15 residues. V lost 1 base to trimming and J lost 2 bases, with 11 bases between them.

V usage is TRBV30 and J usage is TRBJ1-1; D uncertain. This CDR3 region has 12 residues. V lost 5 bases to trimming and J lost 3 bases, with 10 bases between them. From germline, CDR1 is GTSNPN and CDR2 SVGIG (reference sequence). The CDR3 DNA is TGTGCCTGGGCCAGGTTATACACTGAAGCTTTCTTT. This translates into CAWARLYTEAFF. The full variable domain, its missing parts supplied by reference TRBV30 and TRBJ1-1, is SQTIHQWPATLVQPVGSPLSLECTVEGTSNPNLYWYRQAAGRGLQLLFYSVGIGQISSEVPQNLSASRPQDRQFILSSKKLLLSDSGFYLCAWARLYTEAFFGQGTRLTVV.

This clone is judged medium-sized. The chain joins TRBV15 to TRBJ1-6; D call uncertain. Germline V gives CDR1 LNHNV, CDR2 YYDKDF (reference sequence). Trimming shortened V by 0 bases and J by 6 bases, and 9 bases separated the two germline ends. The CDR3 length is 15 residues. The CDR3 loop reads CATSRDRHGNSPLHF. CDR3 nucleotides: TGTGCCACCAGCAGAGACCGACATGGTAATTCACCCCTCCACTTT.

The chain links TRBV6-1 to TRBJ2-2; unclear D gene. Looked up from germline, CDR1 is MNHNS and CDR2 is SASEGT. Trimming took off 0 bases at V and 7 bases at J, with 9 bases between the two ends. The CDR3 has 14 residues. The CDR3 bases are TGTGCCAGCAGTGAAGCCCCATCTAACGGGGAGCTGTTTTTT. Protein sequence: CASSEAPSNGELFF.

This chain uses TRBV3-1 (or the pseudogene TRBV3-2) with TRBJ1-2; D not certain. V was pared by 1 base and J by 4 bases, with 7 bases between. This CDR3 contains 13 residues. Germline-derived CDR1 and CDR2 are LGHDT and YNNKEL (reference sequence). The CDR3 is CASSQAPAYGYTF. The CDR3 coding sequence is TGTGCCAGCAGCCAAGCCCCCGCCTATGGCTACACCTTC.

The chain has TRBV6-1 and TRBJ1-3; D remains unclear. V was trimmed by 2 bases and J by 0 bases, leaving 11 bases between them. Germline V gene data show CDR1 as MNHNS and CDR2 as SASEGT. This CDR3 has 16 residues. Written as DNA, the CDR3 is TGTGCCAGCAGTGAAACGACGAGTAACTCTGGAAACACCATATATTTT. This sequence encodes CASSETTSNSGNTIYF.

The rearrangement uses TRBV28 and TRBJ2-6; D is undetermined. The CDR3 runs 15 residues. Trimming removed 8 bases from V and 1 base from J, with 12 bases in between. CDR1 and CDR2 (germline): MDHEN, SYDVKM. CDR3 region: CASRSLVSGANVLTF. CDR3 bases: TGTGCCAGCCGGAGCCTCGTATCTGGGGCCAACGTCCTGACTTTC.

The J gene is TRBJ1-5, the V gene TRBV28, with 7 bases aligning to TRBD1. The V and J ends lost 2 bases and 2 bases, in that order; junction bases with no gene match: 15. This CDR3 is 19 amino acids long. CDR1 and CDR2 (germline): MDHEN, SYDVKM. CDR3 residues: CASSLLGFDRERGNQPQHF. The CDR3 DNA reads as TGTGCCAGCAGTTTACTAGGTTTTGACAGGGAAAGGGGCAATCAGCCCCAGCATTTT.

This chain connects TRBV28 to TRBJ2-2; D remains unclear. The CDR3 runs to 14 residues. V shed 4 bases and J shed 2 bases, with 8 bases lying between them. Per germline, CDR1 MDHEN and CDR2 SYDVKM. The CDR3 protein is CASSSTHNTGELFF. The DNA of the CDR3 is TGTGCCAGCAGTTCTACCCATAACACCGGGGAGCTGTTTTTT.

The CDR3 DNA reads as TGTGCCAGCAGCCCTGGACACGACACAGATACGCAGTATTTT. Protein sequence: CASSPGHDTDTQYF. The J gene is TRBJ2-3, the V gene TRBV4-2; possibly TRBD1 for D (5 bases). Trimming took 4 bases from V and 2 from J, leaving 10 bases between them. This CDR3 contains 14 residues. From germline, CDR1 is LGHNA and CDR2 YNFKEQ.

The rearrangement links TRBV11-2 to TRBJ1-6, with 9 bases matching TRBD1. The CDR3 loop spans 16 amino acids. Trimming took 6 bases from V and 7 from J; bases not matched to a gene: 10. Germline V CDR1 and CDR2: SGHAT, FQNNGV. CDR3 coding DNA: TGTGCCAGCAGGGGGGACAGGGCAGGCGGGAATTCACCCCTCCACTTT. Translating gives CASRGDRAGGNSPLHF.

The chain couples TRBV2 to TRBJ2-1; D is uncertain. Germline CDR1 and CDR2: SNHLY and FYNNEI. The ends were cut back, 3 bases at V and 0 bases at J, with 9 bases in the middle. This CDR3 is built from 15 residues. The CDR3 spells CASSEGWSSYNEQFF. The CDR3 bases are TGTGCCAGCAGTGAGGGTTGGAGCTCCTACAATGAGCAGTTCTTC.

The count of this clone is one. This rearrangement joins TRBV2 to TRBJ2-3; no firm D call. Germline V gene sequence: CDR1 SNHLY, CDR2 FYNNEI. Deletions cut 6 bases from V and 5 bases from J, with 6 bases between. The CDR3 is 11 amino acids. CDR3 protein: CASRKVDTQYF. CDR3 nucleotides: TGTGCCAGCAGGAAGGTAGATACGCAGTATTTT. The whole variable domain, remainder taken from reference TRBV2 and TRBJ2-3, is EPEVTQTPSHQVTQMGQEVILRCVPISNHLYFYWYRQILGQKVEFLVSFYNNEISEKSEIFDDQFSVERPDGSNFTLKIRSTKLEDSAMYFCASRKVDTQYFGPGTRLTVL.

This rearrangement joins TRBV9 to TRBJ1-6, with unresolved D. This CDR3 region has 15 residues. The germline gives CDR1 SGDLS, CDR2 YYNGEE. Trimming took 3 bases from V and 0 from J, leaving 7 bases between them. The CDR3 is CASSARSSYNSPLHF. CDR3 nucleotide sequence: TGTGCCAGCAGCGCCCGGAGCTCCTATAATTCACCCCTCCACTTT.

The J gene is TRBJ2-3, the V gene TRBV6-4, with D tentatively TRBD1 (6 bases). CDR3 length equals 17 residues. Germline CDR1 is MRHNA and CDR2 is SNTAGT. V lost 3 bases and J 1 base, leaving 17 bases between the germline ends. DNA for the CDR3: TGTGCCAGCAGTGAGAACGGTGGGGCAGGGGGCACAGATACGCAGTATTTT. Its translation is CASSENGGAGGTDTQYF.

The V gene is TRBV5-1, the J gene TRBJ1-1; D is perhaps TRBD1 (6 bases). The CDR3 loop spans 16 amino acids. Germline V gene data show CDR1 as SGHRS and CDR2 as YFSETQ. Trimming took 0 bases from V and 10 from J, leaving 22 bases between them. CDR3 in DNA: TGCGCCAGCAGCTTGGTATCGGGGGGCCTGCCAACTCCAGCTTTCTTT. Amino acids: CASSLVSGGLPTPAFF.

The chain links TRBV30 to TRBJ2-7, with 8 bases aligning to TRBD2. The CDR3 consists of 14 residues. Germline V gene lookup returns CDR1 GTSNPN and CDR2 SVGIG (reference sequence). The junction had 8 bases not matched to a gene; V was cut back by 2 bases and J by 5 bases. CDR3 nucleotides: TGTGCCTGGAGTCCGGGACTAGAAGACGACGAGCAGTACTTC. This codes for CAWSPGLEDDEQYF.